The source of this T cell receptor beta chain is a study of human T cells and chemical hapten exposure. Study information: Patients' scalps got diphenylcyclopropenone weekly throughout the approximately 25-week study. Each patch test put 0.01% DPC on the upper back, and results were read at 6 days.

TCRdb reanalysed the RACE reads using MiXCR and keeps one entry per CDR3 protein. The data hold 330,000 or so distinct CDR3 sequences, with more than 5% observed a single time. Time point given: patch test 2, 6 weeks after DPC sensitization. The sample's treatment: therapeutic diphenylcyclopropenone sensitization with weekly scalp DPC. This clonotype occurred many times. CDR3 length: 14 residues. Germline assignment: CDR1 SQVTM and CDR2 ANQGSEA. V was pared by 3 bases and J by 4 bases, with 6 bases of the junction left unmatched. The sequence came from a woman between 18 and 29 years old with alopecia areata. Some clones in this sample may be carry-over from other donors' samples. The sample in question was whole blood, obtained in connection with sensitization to the hapten diphenylcyclopropenone (DPC). V gene TRBV29-1 combines with J gene TRBJ2-3; 8 bases agree with TRBD2. The DNA of the CDR3 is TGCAGCGTTGATAGGGCGGGGGGACCAGATACGCAGTATTTT. Translation: CSVDRAGGPDTQYF.